A single sample is the source of the 20 T cell receptor beta chains below, sequenced in a study of blood T cell repertoires in COVID-19. Clones were sequenced by immunoSEQ multiplex PCR, and TCRdb holds only the in-frame ones, with some missing. The sample holds approximately 50,000 clones, roughly 76% seen once. Source material: peripheral blood. The receptors were gathered from a man in his fifties with active or convalescent COVID-19.

This CDR3 is CASSIAGNRQDAGEQYF. CDR3 nucleotides: TGTGCCAGTAGTATAGCCGGGAACCGACAGGACGCTGGGGAGCAGTACTTC. The V call is TRBV19, the J call TRBJ2-7; D is possibly TRBD1 (6 bases). The CDR3 has 17 residues. From germline, CDR1 is LNHDA and CDR2 SQIVND (reference sequence). V was cut by 1 base and J by 7 bases, with 23 bases left in between.

The chain employs TRBV7-8 and TRBJ2-5; unclear D gene. Between the trimmed V and J ends, which lost 2 bases and 1 base, there was a span of 8 bases. The CDR3 has 14 residues. Germline V gene data show CDR1 as SGHVS and CDR2 as FQNEAQ. DNA for the CDR3: TGTGCCAGCAGCTTAACAGAAATCCAAGAGACCCAGTACTTC. Translating gives CASSLTEIQETQYF. Complete variable domain (other parts from reference TRBV7-8 and TRBJ2-5): GAGVSQSPRYKVAKRGQDVALRCDPISGHVSLFWYQQALGQGPEFLTYFQNEAQLDKSGLPSDRFFAERPEGSVSTLKIQRTQQEDSAVYLCASSLTEIQETQYFGPGTRLLVL.

Only a few counts were recorded for this clone. The chain has TRBV3-1 (or the pseudogene TRBV3-2) and TRBJ1-5, with D possibly matching TRBD1 (5 bases). Trimming pared 1 base from V and 3 bases from J, leaving 13 bases between. Germline lookup yields CDR1 LGHDT and CDR2 YNNKEL (reference sequence). The CDR3 totals 16 residues. CDR3 nucleotide sequence: TGTGCCAGCAGCCAAGCTGGAGGGGTTGACAATCAGCCCCAGCATTTT. Encoded protein: CASSQAGGVDNQPQHF.

This clone has a handful of counts. The V and J genes are TRBV14 and TRBJ1-3; a possible D gene is TRBD1 (5 bases). CDR1 is SGHDN, CDR2 FVKESK, per germline. The CDR3 consists of 14 residues. V lost 2 bases and J lost 3, with 8 bases in between. CDR3 bases: TGTGCCAGCAGCCAAAGACAGTATGGAAACACCATATATTTT. It yields the protein CASSQRQYGNTIYF.

J is TRBJ1-4 and V is TRBV30, with TRBD1 as a possible D gene (6 bases). The CDR3 length is 14 residues. Germline CDR1 is GTSNPN and CDR2 is SVGIG (reference sequence). V was cut by 2 bases and J by 8 bases, with 15 bases left in between. The CDR3 nucleotides read TGTGCCTGGAGTCAACAGGGTCAGGGCGAAAAACTGTTTTTT. Protein product: CAWSQQGQGEKLFF.

This clone was detected many times. This rearrangement joins TRBV2 to TRBJ2-1; no definite D call. This CDR3 comprises 13 residues. V lost 7 bases to trimming and J lost 1 base, with 8 bases between them. The germline V gene encodes CDR1 SNHLY and CDR2 FYNNEI. The chain's CDR3 is CASTSGSYNEQFF. The CDR3 DNA reads TGTGCCAGCACTAGTGGATCCTACAATGAGCAGTTCTTC. The complete variable domain, with remaining parts taken from reference TRBV2 and TRBJ2-1, reads EPEVTQTPSHQVTQMGQEVILRCVPISNHLYFYWYRQILGQKVEFLVSFYNNEISEKSEIFDDQFSVERPDGSNFTLKIRSTKLEDSAMYFCASTSGSYNEQFFGPGTRLTVL.

The chain uses TRBV7-2 and TRBJ1-2; 7 bases are shared with TRBD1. From germline, CDR1 is SGHTA and CDR2 FQGNSA. The J segment lost 6 bases and the V segment lost 3 bases, leaving 1 base of the junction unmatched. The CDR3 totals 12 residues. The CDR3 DNA reads TGTGCCAGCAGCTTGACAGGGAATGGCTACACCTTC. It codes for CASSLTGNGYTF.

DNA of the CDR3: TGTGCCAGCAGTGAAAACCGAGCCCATGGCTACACCTTC. Translation: CASSENRAHGYTF. The genes are TRBV2 and TRBJ1-2; D is unresolved. Trimming removed 2 bases from V and 6 bases from J, with 10 bases in between. The CDR3 loop spans 13 amino acids. The germline gives CDR1 SNHLY, CDR2 FYNNEI. Complete variable domain (other parts from reference TRBV2 and TRBJ1-2): EPEVTQTPSHQVTQMGQEVILRCVPISNHLYFYWYRQILGQKVEFLVSFYNNEISEKSEIFDDQFSVERPDGSNFTLKIRSTKLEDSAMYFCASSENRAHGYTFGSGTRLTVV.

The chain employs TRBV30 and TRBJ1-6; 10 nucleotides agree with TRBD1. The V gene's germline CDR1 is GTSNPN and CDR2 SVGIG (reference sequence). The junction had 1 base not matched to a gene; V was cut back by 3 bases and J by 8 bases. This CDR3 has 13 amino acids. As DNA, the CDR3 is TGTGCCTGGAGCGGACAGGGGGATTCACCCCTCCACTTT. Amino acid sequence: CAWSGQGDSPLHF.

The chain recombines TRBV28 with TRBJ1-2; 8 bases are a match to TRBD1. From germline, CDR1 is MDHEN and CDR2 SYDVKM. The CDR3 covers 16 residues. Germline trimming cut 6 bases from V and 0 bases from J; bases unmatched to any gene: 9. The CDR3 loop is CASSHGQGPPNYGYTF. DNA of the CDR3: TGTGCCAGCAGCCACGGACAGGGCCCACCTAACTATGGCTACACCTTC.

V is TRBV4-1 and J is TRBJ2-7; no reliable D call. V lost 1 base, J lost 0 bases, and 10 bases lay in between. Germline V CDR1 and CDR2: MGHRA, YSYEKL. CDR3 length equals 15 residues. This CDR3 is CASSQALDGSYEQYF. CDR3 sequence (DNA): TGCGCCAGCAGCCAAGCGCTAGATGGCTCCTACGAGCAGTACTTC.

Ten or more counts support this clone. The chain combines TRBV6-4 with TRBJ2-7, with D unclear. This CDR3 has 14 amino acids. The germline gives CDR1 MRHNA, CDR2 SNTAGT. The germline V and J ends were trimmed by 3 bases and 1 base, with 10 bases remaining between them. The CDR3 spells CASSETADSYEQYF. CDR3 nucleotides: TGTGCCAGCAGTGAAACAGCCGATTCCTACGAGCAGTACTTC.

This clone has only a few counts. Other DNA sequences in this specimen translate into the identical CDR3. The rearrangement joins TRBV2 to TRBJ1-5, with D maybe TRBD1 (5 bases). The CDR3 length is 16 residues. CDR1 and CDR2 from the germline V gene are SNHLY and FYNNEI. Trimming removed 3 bases from V and 1 base from J, with 13 bases in between. The CDR3, as DNA: TGTGCCAGCAGTGAGCAGGGAGGAAGGAGCAATCAGCCCCAGCATTTT. It specifies CASSEQGGRSNQPQHF.

The V and J genes are TRBV6-1 and TRBJ2-7; 9 bases agree with TRBD2. The CDR3 is made up of 15 amino acids. V gave up 1 base and J gave up 4 bases; unmatched junction bases: 5. The germline CDR1 and CDR2 sequences are MNHNS and SASEGT. CDR3 in DNA: TGTGCCAGCAGTGAAGGAAACCTAGCGGGATACGAGCAGTACTTC. This sequence encodes CASSEGNLAGYEQYF.

Of note for this clone: Lacking the conserved final phenylalanine or tryptophan, this CDR3 likely reflects a read error. No DNA is shown, since the ends of the CDR3 on it are uncertain; the CDR3 is the one TCRdb lists. The rearrangement joins TRBV3-1 (or the pseudogene TRBV3-2) to TRBJ1-2; TRBD1 is the table's D call, not checked against the DNA. Germline CDR1 is LGHDT and CDR2 is YNNKEL (reference sequence). The CDR3 length is 14 residues, termini included. The CDR3 loop reads CASSQALAGTRVLV.

The J gene is TRBJ1-4, the V gene TRBV5-1; D is perhaps TRBD1 (6 bases). This CDR3 contains 15 residues. Trimming shortened V by 2 bases and J by 6 bases, and 14 bases separated the two germline ends. In germline, CDR1 is SGHRS, CDR2 YFSETQ. This CDR3 is CASSLGDGQHEKLFF. The CDR3 region has the DNA TGCGCCAGCAGCTTAGGGGACGGACAGCATGAAAAACTGTTTTTT.

The rearrangement uses TRBV7-3 and TRBJ2-3; TRBD2 matches at 8 bases. The germline gives CDR1 SGHTA, CDR2 FQGTGA. The J segment lost 7 bases and the V segment lost 3 bases, leaving 12 bases of the junction unmatched. This CDR3 spans 16 amino acids. The CDR3 DNA reads TGTGCCAGCAGCTTTGATAGCGGGAAGTTAACAAATACGCAGTATTTT. This codes for CASSFDSGKLTNTQYF. The whole variable domain, remainder taken from reference TRBV7-3 and TRBJ2-3, is GAGVSQTPSNKVTEKGKYVELRCDPISGHTALYWYRQSLGQGPEFLIYFQGTGAADDSGLPNDRFFAVRPEGSVSTLKIQRTERGDSAVYLCASSFDSGKLTNTQYFGPGTRLTVL.

The chain recombines TRBV7-2 with TRBJ1-1; TRBD1 might be the D (6 bases). The CDR3 runs 13 residues. The germline gives CDR1 SGHTA, CDR2 FQGNSA. The germline V and J ends were trimmed by 5 bases and 4 bases, with 11 bases remaining between them. The CDR3: CASSTRRGTEAFF. Written as DNA, the CDR3 is TGTGCCAGCAGCACCCGCAGGGGCACTGAAGCTTTCTTT.

The genes are TRBV6-2 or TRBV6-3 and TRBJ2-1; D call uncertain. CDR1 is MNHEY and CDR2 is SVGEGT in the germline V gene. This CDR3 region has 16 residues. V was cut by 2 bases and J by 7 bases, with 18 bases left in between. The CDR3 DNA sequence: TGTGCCAGCAGTTACGAGAGCTGGTCAGTGGAGAATGAGCAGTTCTTC. This gives the protein CASSYESWSVENEQFF.

V and J are TRBV19 and TRBJ1-2, with D maybe TRBD1 (6 bases). The CDR3 spans 14 residues. Germline V gene data show CDR1 as LNHDA and CDR2 as SQIVND (reference sequence). Trimming shortened V by 5 bases and J by 4 bases, and 14 bases separated the two germline ends. As DNA, the CDR3 is TGTGCCAGTAGTGCCCCGTCGGACAGCTATGGCTACACCTTC. Translating gives CASSAPSDSYGYTF. Looking up the rest from reference TRBV19 and TRBJ1-2 gives the full variable domain: DGGITQSPKYLFRKEGQNVTLSCEQNLNHDAMYWYRQDPGQGLRLIYYSQIVNDFQKGDIAEGYSVSREKKESFPLTVTSAQKNPTAFYLCASSAPSDSYGYTFGSGTRLTVV.